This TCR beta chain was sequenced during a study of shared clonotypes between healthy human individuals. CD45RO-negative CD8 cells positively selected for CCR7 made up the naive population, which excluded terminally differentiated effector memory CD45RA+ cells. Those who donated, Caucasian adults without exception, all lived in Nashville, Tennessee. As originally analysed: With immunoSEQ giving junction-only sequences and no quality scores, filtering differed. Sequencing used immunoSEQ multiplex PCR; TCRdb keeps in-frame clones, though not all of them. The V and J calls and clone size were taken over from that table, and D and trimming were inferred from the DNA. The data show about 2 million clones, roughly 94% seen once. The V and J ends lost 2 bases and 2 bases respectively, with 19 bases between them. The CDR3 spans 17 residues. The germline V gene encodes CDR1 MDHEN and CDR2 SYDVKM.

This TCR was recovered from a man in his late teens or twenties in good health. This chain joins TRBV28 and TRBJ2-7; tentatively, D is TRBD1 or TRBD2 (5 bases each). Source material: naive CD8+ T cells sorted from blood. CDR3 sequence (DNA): TGTGCCAGCAGTTTAAGCGCGGGTGGGGTGGGGCCCTACGAGCAGTACTTC. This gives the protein CASSLSAGGVGPYEQYF.